The 3 T cell receptor beta chains in this list originate from one sample, sequenced in a study of T cell responses to AZD1222 COVID-19 vaccine. TCRdb's copy holds only in-frame clones and misses some; the assay was immunoSEQ multiplex PCR. Seen here are approximately 70,000 clones, approximately 89% observed once, and the top ten hold 9% to 10%. Sequences were derived from peripheral blood, sampled 28 days after the second dose of the MenACWY control vaccine. The receptors originated from an adult who received the MenACWY meningococcal vaccine as a control.

The rearrangement uses TRBV30 and TRBJ2-5, with D perhaps TRBD1 (6 bases). Between the trimmed V and J ends, which lost 0 bases and 1 base, there was a span of 18 bases. CDR1 GTSNPN and CDR2 SVGIG come from the germline V gene (reference sequence). The CDR3 totals 17 residues. The CDR3 loop reads CAWSVPGQGRIQETQYF. CDR3 bases: TGTGCCTGGAGTGTACCCGGGCAGGGGAGAATCCAAGAGACCCAGTACTTC.

The V and J genes are TRBV2 and TRBJ2-4, with D unclear. Germline assignment: CDR1 SNHLY and CDR2 FYNNEI. This CDR3 is 14 amino acids long. Trimming left V 0 bases short and J 0 bases short, with 3 bases between. The CDR3 DNA reads as TGTGCCAGCAGTGAAGCCTTAGCCAAAAACATTCAGTACTTC. Translation: CASSEALAKNIQYF.

This CDR3 reads CASSLRSGGTDTQYF. The CDR3 DNA is TGCGCCAGCAGCTTGCGTAGCGGGGGCACAGATACGCAGTATTTT. This chain connects TRBV5-1 to TRBJ2-3; TRBD2 aligns across 8 bases. Unmatched junction bases numbered 2, after V lost 1 base and J lost 1 base. The CDR3 has 15 residues. Per germline, CDR1 SGHRS and CDR2 YFSETQ.